This T cell receptor beta chain originates from a study of beta chain features in type 1 diabetes. Per germline, CDR1 MNHEY and CDR2 SMNVEV (reference sequence). CDR3 size: 15 residues. J lost 4 bases, V lost 5 bases, and 10 bases had no gene match. In the case of this clone: Its antigen remains unidentified.

Study observations and caveats: Moderate but significant shortening of TCRB CDR3s was recorded in all four CD4+ subsets from Type 1 diabetes patients. Among patients, naive, central memory and Treg TCRB repertoires appeared more similar than among healthy donors. There were fewer insertions and more deletions at the VDJ junctions of type 1 diabetes patients.

Expressed TCRB transcripts were sequenced because the isolated RNA had all been reverse transcribed beforehand. Sequencing was performed with immunoSEQ multiplex PCR; in TCRdb, only in-frame clones are kept and a portion is missing. The sample lists more than 250,000 clones, approximately 25% occurring once. Material: naive CD4+ T cells from blood. V gene TRBV27 combines with J gene TRBJ1-2; 7 positions agree with TRBD1. The receptor's source is a woman younger than 45 with type 1 diabetes. The CDR3 DNA sequence: TGTGCCAGCAGTCCGAGACAGGGAGGTAGCTATGGCTACACCTTC. This codes for CASSPRQGGSYGYTF.